Below are 14 T cell receptor beta chains sequenced from a single sample in a study of response to subunit inactivated influenza vaccine. MiXCR was run by TCRdb on the RT-PCR reads, yielding one entry per CDR3 protein. The table has 650,000 to 800,000 distinct CDR3 sequences, over 11% seen once. The sequenced sample was PBMCs from blood, obtained 14 to 15 days before vaccination. The receptors stem from a man aged 50 or older who received an inactivated influenza vaccine.

As for this clonotype: This may arise from a read error, as a much more abundant clone is one base away. The chain uses TRBV7-2 and TRBJ1-5, with D perhaps TRBD1 (6 bases). Germline-derived CDR1 and CDR2 are SGHTA and FQGNSA. This CDR3 comprises 15 residues. The CDR3 is CSSSLNQGSNQPQHF. The CDR3 coding sequence is TGTTCCAGCAGCTTAAACCAGGGGTCCAATCAGCCCCAGCATTTT.

This clonotype was observed many times. The CDR3 spells CASMGLHYNEQFF. CDR3 nucleotides: TGTGCCAGCATGGGACTCCACTACAATGAGCAGTTCTTC. The chain carries TRBV28 and TRBJ2-1, with D maybe TRBD2 (6 bases). V was clipped by 7 bases and J by 3 bases, with 10 bases between them. Germline V gives CDR1 MDHEN, CDR2 SYDVKM. This CDR3 has 13 residues. Full variable domain (outside the CDR3, taken from reference TRBV28 and TRBJ2-1): DVKVTQSSRYLVKRTGEKVFLECVQDMDHENMFWYRQDPGLGLRLIYFSYDVKMKEKGDIPEGYSVSREKKERFSLILESASTNQTSMYLCASMGLHYNEQFFGPGTRLTVL.

This clonotype has a handful of counts. The chain combines TRBV5-7 with TRBJ2-1; D is unresolved. TRBV5-7 belongs to the ORF category, with a function that is uncertain. Deletions cut 4 bases from V and 3 bases from J, with 11 bases between. This CDR3 has 14 residues. The CDR3 DNA sequence: TGTGCCAGCAGCCCCCGGCTTTACTACAATGAGCAGTTCTTC. It specifies CASSPRLYYNEQFF.

This rearrangement joins TRBV20-1 to TRBJ2-1; D is uncertain. Germline CDR1 DFQATT, CDR2 SNEGSKA (reference sequence). The CDR3 is made up of 16 amino acids. V was shortened by 1 base and J by 0 bases, with 13 bases between the two germline ends. CDR3 residues: CSARVHPLSSYNEQFF. CDR3 sequence (DNA): TGCAGTGCTAGAGTTCACCCCCTTAGCTCCTACAATGAGCAGTTCTTC.

The V and J genes are TRBV29-1 and TRBJ2-2; 7 positions agree with TRBD1. The CDR3 contains 16 residues. Germline V CDR1 and CDR2: SQVTM, ANQGSEA. The J segment lost 4 bases and the V segment lost 4 bases, leaving 12 bases of the junction unmatched. The CDR3 reads CSVGKTGPRGTGELFF. In DNA form, the CDR3 reads TGCAGCGTTGGGAAGACAGGGCCCCGCGGCACCGGGGAGCTGTTTTTT.

This clonotype appeared a few times. CDR3 coding DNA: TGTGCCAGCAGCCCCATAACAGCCTACGAGCAGTACTTC. Its protein product is CASSPITAYEQYF. The V gene is TRBV7-2, the J gene TRBJ2-7; no reliable D call. V lost 5 bases to trimming and J lost 2 bases, with 10 bases between them. Per germline, CDR1 SGHTA and CDR2 FQGNSA. This CDR3 is built from 13 residues. The variable domain in full, completed from reference TRBV7-2 and TRBJ2-7, reads GAGVSQSPSNKVTEKGKDVELRCDPISGHTALYWYRQSLGQGLEFLIYFQGNSAPDKSGLPSDRFSAERTGGSVSTLTIQRTQQEDSAVYLCASSPITAYEQYFGPGTRLTVT.

The chain joins TRBV3-1 to TRBJ1-6; TRBD1 is a possible D gene (6 bases). With 5 bases removed from V and 13 bases from J, the gap between germline ends came to 12 bases. The germline CDR1 and CDR2 sequences are LGHDT and YNNKEL (reference sequence). This CDR3 is built from 12 residues. In DNA, the CDR3 is TGTGCCAGCAGCACCAACAGGGATCCCCTCCACTTT. Residues: CASSTNRDPLHF.

This clonotype has at least ten counts. The chain recombines TRBV5-6 with TRBJ2-2, with D hard to call. The CDR3 totals 17 residues. Germline CDR1 reads SGHDT; CDR2 reads YYEEEE. V was shortened by 0 bases and J by 6 bases, with 18 bases between the two germline ends. CDR3 sequence reads: CASSLVDSGPGPGELFF. The CDR3 DNA follows: TGTGCCAGCAGCTTGGTTGACTCAGGCCCAGGACCCGGGGAGCTGTTTTTT.

The genes are TRBV20-1 and TRBJ2-1; 8 bases are a match to TRBD2. This CDR3 region has 17 residues. CDR1 is DFQATT and CDR2 is SNEGSKA in the germline V gene (reference sequence). The V and J ends lost 3 bases and 6 bases, in that order; junction bases with no gene match: 16. This CDR3 reads CSARRLSPAGVSNEQFF. CDR3 sequence (DNA): TGCAGTGCTAGGCGACTATCACCAGCGGGAGTGAGCAATGAGCAGTTCTTC.

This clonotype has more than one count but fewer than ten. The V and J genes are TRBV6-1 and TRBJ2-3, with 11 bases matching TRBD2. V gave up 5 bases and J gave up 7 bases; unmatched junction bases: 5. The CDR3 is made up of 14 amino acids. Germline V CDR1 and CDR2: MNHNS, SASEGT. CDR3: CASSLAGGGNTQYF. The CDR3 DNA follows: TGTGCCAGCAGTCTAGCGGGAGGTGGGAATACGCAGTATTTT.

The V gene is TRBV7-3, the J gene TRBJ2-3; D perhaps matches TRBD2 (6 bases). Germline loops: CDR1 SGHTA, CDR2 FQGTGA. The CDR3 has 15 amino acids. Trimming left V 0 bases short and J 7 bases short, with 14 bases between. The CDR3 is CASSLTWRDQHTQYF. The DNA for the CDR3 is TGTGCCAGCAGCTTAACTTGGCGGGACCAGCATACGCAGTATTTT.

The CDR3 here is CASSEWGTANYGYTF. As DNA, the CDR3 is TGTGCCAGCAGTGAATGGGGGACGGCAAACTATGGCTACACCTTC. The rearrangement links TRBV6-1 to TRBJ1-2, with a weak D call TRBD1 (5 bases). There are 15 residues in the CDR3. Germline V gene sequence: CDR1 MNHNS, CDR2 SASEGT. V was cut by 2 bases and J by 2 bases, with 12 bases left in between.

The chain joins TRBV20-1 to TRBJ2-7; 14 bases map to TRBD2. Germline CDR1 DFQATT, CDR2 SNEGSKA (reference sequence). This CDR3 has 14 residues. The J segment lost 5 bases and the V segment lost 6 bases, leaving 6 bases of the junction unmatched. The CDR3 loop reads CSAEGTSGSDEQYF. The CDR3 DNA reads as TGCAGTGCAGAAGGGACTAGCGGGAGTGACGAGCAGTACTTC.

This clonotype has a handful of counts. The J gene is TRBJ2-1, the V gene TRBV3-1; TRBD2 aligns across 9 bases. Trimming cost V 4 bases and J 6 bases; bases outside gene matches: 4. CDR1 is LGHDT and CDR2 is YNNKEL in the germline V gene (reference sequence). The CDR3 length is 14 residues. CDR3 sequence: CASSRSGRVNEQFF. The CDR3 DNA follows: TGTGCCAGCAGCCGTAGCGGGAGAGTCAATGAGCAGTTCTTC.